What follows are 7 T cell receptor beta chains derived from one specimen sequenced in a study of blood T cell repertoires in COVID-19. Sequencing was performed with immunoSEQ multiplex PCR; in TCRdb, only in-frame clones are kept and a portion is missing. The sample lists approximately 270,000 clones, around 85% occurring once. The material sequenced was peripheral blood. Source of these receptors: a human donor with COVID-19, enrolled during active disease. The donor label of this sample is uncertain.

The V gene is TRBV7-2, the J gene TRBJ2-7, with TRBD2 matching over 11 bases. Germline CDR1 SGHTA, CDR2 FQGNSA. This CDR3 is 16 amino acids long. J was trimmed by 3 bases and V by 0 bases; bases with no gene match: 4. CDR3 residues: CASSLAPGLAVYEQYF. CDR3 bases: TGTGCCAGCAGCTTAGCCCCGGGACTAGCGGTCTACGAGCAGTACTTC.

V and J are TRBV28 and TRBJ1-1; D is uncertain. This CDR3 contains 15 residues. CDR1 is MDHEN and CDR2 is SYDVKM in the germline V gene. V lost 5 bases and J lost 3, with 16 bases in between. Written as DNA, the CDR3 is TGTGCCAGCAGTACCACCAGATCCAGATACACTGAAGCTTTCTTT. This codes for CASSTTRSRYTEAFF.

The CDR3 coding sequence is TGTGCCAGCAGCTCGGACAGGGTTACTGAAGCTTTCTTT. Translation gives CASSSDRVTEAFF. The V and J genes are TRBV7-2 and TRBJ1-1; 8 bases agree with TRBD1. Germline V gene lookup returns CDR1 SGHTA and CDR2 FQGNSA. The CDR3 is 13 residues long. Trimming at V came to 4 bases and at J to 5 bases, leaving 3 bases not matched to a gene.

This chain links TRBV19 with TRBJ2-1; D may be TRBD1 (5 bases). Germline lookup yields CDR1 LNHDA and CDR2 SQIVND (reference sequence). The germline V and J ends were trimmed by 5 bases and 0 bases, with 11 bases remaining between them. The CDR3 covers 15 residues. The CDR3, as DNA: TGTGCCAGTAGTCACGCAGGGTTCTCCTACAATGAGCAGTTCTTC. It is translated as CASSHAGFSYNEQFF.

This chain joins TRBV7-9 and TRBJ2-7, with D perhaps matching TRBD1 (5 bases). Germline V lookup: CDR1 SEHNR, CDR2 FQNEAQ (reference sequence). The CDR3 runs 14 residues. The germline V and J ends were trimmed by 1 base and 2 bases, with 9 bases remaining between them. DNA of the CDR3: TGTGCCAGCAGCTTAGGGACACCCCCCTACGAGCAGTACTTC. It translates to CASSLGTPPYEQYF.

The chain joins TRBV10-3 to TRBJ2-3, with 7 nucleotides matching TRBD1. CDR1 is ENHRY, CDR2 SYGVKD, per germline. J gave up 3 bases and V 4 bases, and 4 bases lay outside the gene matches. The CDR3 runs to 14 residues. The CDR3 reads CAISGQGRTDTQYF. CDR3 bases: TGTGCCATCAGTGGACAGGGTAGAACAGATACGCAGTATTTT.

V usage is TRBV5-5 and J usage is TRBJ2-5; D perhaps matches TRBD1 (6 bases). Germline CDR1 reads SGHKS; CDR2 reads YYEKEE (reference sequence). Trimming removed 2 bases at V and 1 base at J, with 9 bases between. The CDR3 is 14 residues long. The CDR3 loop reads CASSFLGGQETQYF. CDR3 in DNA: TGTGCCAGCAGCTTTTTAGGGGGCCAAGAGACCCAGTACTTC.